This entry lists 19 T cell receptor beta chains sequenced from one sample in a study of T cell clonality in common variable immunodeficiency. Study results and limitations: Reportedly, TCR beta sequences from common variable immunodeficiency showed fewer deletions and N-nucleotide insertions.

TCRdb's table, derived via immunoSEQ multiplex PCR, lists solely in-frame clones and lacks some. The sample presents approximately 35,000 clones, none singletons. Their recognized antigens are unknown. Sample: peripheral blood mononuclear cells. The receptors here all came from a human donor with common variable immunodeficiency.

This clone was counted a few times. The CDR3 is cut off 3 residues early in the read; its end comes from the germline J gene. The rearrangement joins TRBV30 to TRBJ2-2; 10 bases map to TRBD2. The V segment lost 0 bases and the J segment 5 bases; nucleotides outside the gene matches: 3. The CDR3 is made up of 15 amino acids. Germline loops: CDR1 GTSNPN, CDR2 SVGIG (reference sequence). The part of the CDR3 DNA that was read is TGTGCCTGGAGTGTTGAGACTAGCGGGACCGGGGAG. It codes for CAWSVETSGTGE. The whole CDR3 sequence is CAWSVETSGTGELFF.

With respect to this clone: The read halts 3 residues ahead of the CDR3 end, with the missing end drawn from the germline J gene. This chain uses TRBV19 with TRBJ2-6; no firm D call. Trimming removed 3 bases at V and 0 bases at J, with 6 bases between. The CDR3 covers 15 residues. The germline V gene has CDR1 LNHDA and CDR2 SQIVND (reference sequence). CDR3 sequence: CASSIYSSGANVLTF. The sequenced part of the CDR3 DNA is TGTGCCAGTAGTATCTACAGCTCTGGGGCCAACGTC. Full variable domain (rest looked up from reference TRBV19 and TRBJ2-6): DGGITQSPKYLFRKEGQNVTLSCEQNLNHDAMYWYRQDPGQGLRLIYYSQIVNDFQKGDIAEGYSVSREKKESFPLTVTSAQKNPTAFYLCASSIYSSGANVLTFGAGSRLTVL.

This clone was counted a few times. Read sequence stops 3 residues before the CDR3 end, and the germline J gene provides the missing end. The V gene is TRBV7-2, the J gene TRBJ1-2; 10 bases are shared with TRBD1. Germline V CDR1 and CDR2: SGHTA, FQGNSA. Germline trimming cut 5 bases from V and 4 bases from J; bases unmatched to any gene: 4. CDR3 length: 14 residues. Incomplete CDR3 DNA: TGTGCCAGCAGCGAGACAGGGGGCGCCTATGGC. Its protein product is CASSETGGAYG. The entire CDR3 is CASSETGGAYGYTF.

This clone appeared a few times. The read stops 3 residues short of the end of the CDR3; the missing end is completed from the germline J gene. The chain is built from TRBV19 and TRBJ2-5; tentatively, D is TRBD1 (7 bases). Germline lookup yields CDR1 LNHDA and CDR2 SQIVND (reference sequence). The CDR3 is 14 amino acids. V lost 7 bases, J lost 3 bases, and 15 bases lay in between. The CDR3 protein is CASMEGAKKETQYF. The sequenced part of the CDR3 DNA is TGTGCCAGTATGGAGGGGGCAAAGAAAGAGACC.

To note about this clone: Sequencing ends 3 residues short of the CDR3 end; the germline J gene provides the rest. The chain joins TRBV5-1 to TRBJ2-5; 10 nucleotides match TRBD2. Germline CDR1 SGHRS, CDR2 YFSETQ. This CDR3 is built from 15 residues. V shed 2 bases, J shed 5 bases, and the junction held 6 bases outside the gene matches. CDR3 residues: CASSFSLAGDETQYF. The part of the CDR3 DNA that was read is TGCGCCAGCAGCTTCAGCCTAGCGGGAGACGAGACC.

On this clone itself: The sequenced fragment ends 3 residues before the CDR3 boundary, so the rest is inferred from the germline J gene. This chain uses TRBV30 with TRBJ1-2, with D unresolved. Germline V gene lookup returns CDR1 GTSNPN and CDR2 SVGIG (reference sequence). The CDR3 runs to 14 residues. Trimming removed 8 bases at V and 4 bases at J, with 20 bases between. CDR3 amino acids: CASSVSDAPYGYTF. Incomplete CDR3 DNA: TGTGCCAGTAGCGTAAGCGACGCGCCCTATGGC.

For this clone: The read falls 3 residues short of the CDR3 end, and the missing part is taken from the germline J gene. This chain links TRBV5-6 with TRBJ2-3; TRBD2 matches 8 bases. The V and J ends lost 5 bases and 2 bases, in that order; junction bases with no gene match: 7. Germline V gene data show CDR1 as SGHDT and CDR2 as YYEEEE. The CDR3 runs to 15 residues. CDR3 protein: CASRPTSANTDTQYF. The CDR3 bases that were read are TGTGCCAGCAGACCGACTAGCGCAAACACAGATACG.

In its sample, this clone was seen many times. From the germline J gene comes the end of the CDR3, since the read stops 3 residues before it. This rearrangement joins TRBV19 to TRBJ2-1; unclear D gene. Trimming left V 3 bases short and J 2 bases short, with 11 bases between. This CDR3 region has 15 residues. Germline CDR1 is LNHDA and CDR2 is SQIVND (reference sequence). The CDR3 DNA, read in part, is TGTGCCAGTAGTATGCACACAAAGACCTACAATGAG. Amino acids: CASSMHTKTYNE. The whole CDR3 protein is CASSMHTKTYNEQFF.

This clone has at least ten counts. The read comes to an end 3 residues before the CDR3 does, leaving the germline J gene to fill in the end. The V and J genes are TRBV5-1 and TRBJ2-5, with 12 positions matching TRBD2. There are 15 residues in the CDR3. V trimming: 4 bases; J trimming: 1 base; junction bases outside the gene matches: 2. CDR1 and CDR2 (germline): SGHRS, YFSETQ. CDR3 DNA (partial): TGCGCCAGCAGCGCGACTAGCGGGAGCCAAGAGACC. Translating it yields CASSATSGSQET. The whole CDR3 sequence reads CASSATSGSQETQYF.

As to this clone: The observed sequence ends 3 residues before the CDR3 terminus, with the missing tail filled in from the germline J gene. The chain employs TRBV2 and TRBJ2-7, with 13 bases that match TRBD2. The length of the CDR3 is 16 residues. Trimming cost V 7 bases and J 2 bases; bases outside gene matches: 8. The germline V gene encodes CDR1 SNHLY and CDR2 FYNNEI. The covered CDR3 bases are TGTGCCAGCACCCTATCACTAGCGGGAGGGCCCTACGAG. This encodes CASTLSLAGGPYE. In full, the CDR3 is CASTLSLAGGPYEQYF. The whole variable domain, remainder taken from reference TRBV2 and TRBJ2-7, is EPEVTQTPSHQVTQMGQEVILRCVPISNHLYFYWYRQILGQKVEFLVSFYNNEISEKSEIFDDQFSVERPDGSNFTLKIRSTKLEDSAMYFCASTLSLAGGPYEQYFGPGTRLTVT.

This clone turned up a few times. The read falls 3 residues short of the CDR3 end, and the missing part is taken from the germline J gene. The V call is TRBV7-9, the J call TRBJ2-5; D not certain. Per germline, CDR1 SEHNR and CDR2 FQNEAQ (reference sequence). V shed 1 base and J shed 3 bases, with 3 bases lying between them. The CDR3 has 12 amino acids. The chain's CDR3 is CASSLVEETQYF. Incomplete CDR3 DNA: TGTGCCAGCAGCTTAGTCGAAGAGACC.

The table lists this clone with a few counts. CDR3 DNA, as far as it was read: TGTGCCAGCAGCTTAATCTTCGGGACCGGGGAG. The encoded protein is CASSLIFGTGE. The full CDR3 sequence reads CASSLIFGTGELFF. The gene calls are TRBV7-9 and TRBJ2-2; D is uncertain. The CDR3 end is not reached by the read, which stops 3 residues before it; the germline J gene fills it in. CDR3 length: 14 amino acids. The germline V and J ends were trimmed by 2 bases and 5 bases, with 9 bases remaining between them. Germline values: CDR1 SEHNR, CDR2 FQNEAQ (reference sequence).

This clone has a count of ten or more. The read terminates 3 residues before the CDR3 end, so the remaining end is supplied by the germline J gene. This chain uses TRBV7-3 with TRBJ2-2, with 10 bases that match TRBD2. The CDR3 covers 18 residues. Trimming at V came to 7 bases and at J to 3 bases, leaving 14 bases not matched to a gene. CDR1 SGHTA and CDR2 FQGTGA come from the germline V gene. CDR3 DNA, as far as it was read: TGTGCCAGCACTTTAAGGAGCGGGAGGGCCACGGACACCGGGGAG. Translating it yields CASTLRSGRATDTGE. The entire CDR3 reads CASTLRSGRATDTGELFF.

This clone was detected a few times. The missing CDR3 end, 3 residues past where the read stops, is filled in from the germline J gene. The chain employs TRBV7-3 and TRBJ1-1; no clear D. CDR3 length equals 13 residues. Trimming left V 2 bases short and J 1 base short, with 5 bases between. Germline V gene data show CDR1 as SGHTA and CDR2 as FQGTGA. This chain's CDR3 is CASSLGQNTEAFF. Partial CDR3 DNA: TGTGCCAGCAGCTTAGGCCAGAACACTGAA.

This clone was recorded a few times. The CDR3 protein is CASRREDRGRGYGYTF. CDR3 DNA (partial): TGTGCCAGTAGGAGAGAGGACAGGGGCCGGGGGTATGGC. The genes are TRBV19 and TRBJ1-2, with TRBD1 matching 9 bases. Read coverage stops 3 residues before the CDR3 terminus; the germline J gene supplies the remainder. J lost 5 bases, V lost 6 bases, and 13 bases had no gene match. Germline lookup yields CDR1 LNHDA and CDR2 SQIVND (reference sequence). The CDR3 has 16 amino acids.

A note on this clone: The read falls 3 residues short of the CDR3 end, and the missing part is taken from the germline J gene. This sequence joins TRBV20-1 and TRBJ2-5; 9 bases agree with TRBD2. There are 17 residues in the CDR3. Trimming took 0 bases from V and 4 from J; bases not matched to a gene: 12. The germline V gene encodes CDR1 DFQATT and CDR2 SNEGSKA (reference sequence). CDR3 DNA (partial): TGCAGTGCTAGAGATTTTAGGCTAGCGGGAAGCGGAGAGACC. Its translation is CSARDFRLAGSGET. The complete CDR3 protein is CSARDFRLAGSGETQYF.

There are many counts of this clone. Read coverage stops 3 residues before the CDR3 terminus; the germline J gene supplies the remainder. The chain carries TRBV20-1 and TRBJ2-7; perhaps TRBD1 as D (5 bases). In germline, CDR1 is DFQATT, CDR2 SNEGSKA (reference sequence). V was clipped by 3 bases and J by 0 bases, with 9 bases between them. This CDR3 is 13 amino acids long. Here the CDR3 reads CSARPTDSYEQYF. The part of the CDR3 DNA that was read is TGCAGTGCTAGGCCGACAGACTCCTACGAG.

This clone showed up just a few times. The CDR3 end falls 3 residues outside the read, so it is completed with the germline J gene. This rearrangement joins TRBV18 to TRBJ1-1, with 7 bases that match TRBD1. In germline, CDR1 is KGHSH, CDR2 LQKENI. The trim removed 0 bases at V and 0 bases at J, leaving 7 bases unmatched. The CDR3 is 17 residues long. The CDR3 spells CASSPPVAGGMNTEAFF. The sequenced CDR3 bases are TGTGCCAGCTCACCACCGGTAGCAGGGGGAATGAACACTGAA.

In its sample, this clone was seen many times. The missing CDR3 end, 3 residues past where the read stops, is filled in from the germline J gene. The J gene is TRBJ2-7, the V gene TRBV20-1; maybe TRBD2 (6 bases). There are 16 residues in the CDR3. The V end was cut by 5 bases, the J end by 0 bases, with 20 bases between. CDR1 DFQATT and CDR2 SNEGSKA come from the germline V gene (reference sequence). CDR3 bases read: TGCAGTGCTTCCCAAGGGGCTAGCGAGGTCTCCTACGAG. Translated: CSASQGASEVSYE. The whole CDR3 reads CSASQGASEVSYEQYF.